Reported below is one T cell receptor beta chain. The data were obtained in a study of blood T cell repertoires in COVID-19. The protocol was immunoSEQ multiplex PCR, while the TCRdb copy is restricted to in-frame clones and leaves out a portion. The sample includes over 60,000 clones, 75% to 90% of them seen just once. The CDR3 sequence is 16 residues long. Trimming removed 5 bases from V and 0 bases from J; junction bases left unmatched: 10. Germline assignment: CDR1 SGHAT and CDR2 FQNNGV. This chain joins TRBV11-2 and TRBJ2-7; 7 nucleotides agree with TRBD1. Material for sequencing was peripheral blood. This TCR was sampled from a man aged 80 or over with acute or convalescent COVID-19. The CDR3 region is CASSGRTGPNSYEQYF. The DNA of the CDR3 is TGTGCCAGCAGCGGACGGACAGGCCCGAACTCCTACGAGCAGTACTTC.